The 22 T cell receptor beta chains in this list originate from one sample, sequenced in a study of blood T cell repertoires in COVID-19. TCRdb's table, derived via immunoSEQ multiplex PCR, lists solely in-frame clones and lacks some. The sample gives around 280,000 clones, about 88% of which show up once; about 10% is in the top ten. Specimen: peripheral blood. The receptors derive from a woman aged 25 to 39 with COVID-19, enrolled during active disease.

The chain has TRBV7-9 and TRBJ2-5; 15 bases fit TRBD2. CDR1 is SEHNR, CDR2 FQNEAQ, per germline (reference sequence). V shed 3 bases and J 5 bases; nucleotides not matched to a gene: 7. The CDR3 has 17 residues. This CDR3 reads CASSFRTSGRARETQYF. The CDR3 DNA follows: TGTGCCAGCAGCTTTCGGACTAGCGGGAGGGCGAGGGAGACCCAGTACTTC.

The chain joins TRBV2 to TRBJ2-5; TRBD1 matches 10 bases. The CDR3 totals 15 residues. CDR1 and CDR2 from the germline V gene are SNHLY and FYNNEI. J gave up 4 bases and V 5 bases, and 7 bases lay outside the gene matches. The CDR3 DNA sequence: TGTGCCAGCAGTCGGGACAGGGGATCGCCAGAGACCCAGTACTTC. As protein: CASSRDRGSPETQYF.

The gene calls are TRBV13 and TRBJ1-1; TRBD1 might be the D (6 bases). There are 13 residues in the CDR3. CDR1 is PRHDT, CDR2 FYEKMQ, per germline (reference sequence). V lost 3 bases and J 6 bases, leaving 11 bases between the germline ends. For the CDR3, the DNA is TGTGCCAGCAGCTTGGGCAGGGGCCCTGAAGCTTTCTTT. Protein product: CASSLGRGPEAFF.

The V gene is TRBV5-1, the J gene TRBJ2-5; D unclear. Germline values: CDR1 SGHRS, CDR2 YFSETQ. Trimming removed 3 bases from V and 4 bases from J, with 13 bases in between. There are 14 residues in the CDR3. CDR3 nucleotides: TGCGCCAGCAGCTCAGAAAGAACGCTAGAGACCCAGTACTTC. Its translation: CASSSERTLETQYF.

The rearrangement joins TRBV28 to TRBJ2-3, with D maybe TRBD2 (6 bases). Deletions cut 3 bases from V and 5 bases from J, with 12 bases between. CDR3 length equals 14 residues. The V gene's germline CDR1 is MDHEN and CDR2 SYDVKM. The CDR3 reads CASSLRGGGDTQYF. As DNA, the CDR3 is TGTGCCAGCAGTTTGAGGGGAGGCGGAGATACGCAGTATTTT.

This chain joins TRBV5-5 and TRBJ2-7; D possibly corresponds to TRBD1 (5 bases). CDR3 length: 14 amino acids. V lost 1 base and J lost 2, with 10 bases in between. In germline, CDR1 is SGHKS, CDR2 YYEKEE (reference sequence). The CDR3 nucleotides are TGTGCCAGCAGCTTGATAACCAGGGCCTACGAGCAGTACTTC. The encoded protein is CASSLITRAYEQYF.

The V call is TRBV25-1, the J call TRBJ1-1; D call uncertain. The CDR3 spans 17 residues. Trimming left V 0 bases short and J 1 base short, with 15 bases between. Germline assignment: CDR1 MGHDK and CDR2 SYGVNS. In DNA form, the CDR3 reads TGTGCCAGCAGTGAATATGGAAGAGGGTTGTCGAACACTGAAGCTTTCTTT. It translates to CASSEYGRGLSNTEAFF. Full variable domain (outside the CDR3, taken from reference TRBV25-1 and TRBJ1-1): EADIYQTPRYLVIGTGKKITLECSQTMGHDKMYWYQQDPGMELHLIHYSYGVNSTEKGDLSSESTVSRIRTEHFPLTLESARPSHTSQYLCASSEYGRGLSNTEAFFGQGTRLTVV.

In this sample, this clone turned up a few times. The chain links TRBV15 to TRBJ2-1; 12 positions match TRBD2. Germline assignment: CDR1 LNHNV and CDR2 YYDKDF (reference sequence). Germline trimming cut 3 bases from V and 3 bases from J; bases unmatched to any gene: 0. This CDR3 contains 15 residues. As DNA, the CDR3 is TGTGCCACCAGCAGGACTAGCGGGAGCTACAATGAGCAGTTCTTC. Amino acids: CATSRTSGSYNEQFF.

The chain is built from TRBV6-5 and TRBJ2-7, with a weak D call TRBD1 (6 bases). This CDR3 region has 14 residues. V lost 5 bases, J lost 3 bases, and 14 bases lay in between. Germline V gene data show CDR1 as MNHEY and CDR2 as SVGAGI. CDR3 coding DNA: TGTGCCAGCAGTCCCCGGACAGTCCTCTACGAGCAGTACTTC. It specifies CASSPRTVLYEQYF.

As concerns this clone: The same CDR3 can be traced to other DNA sequences in this sample. The CDR3 DNA follows: TGCGCCAGCAGCCGGAACAGGGATGGCTACACCTTC. Translated: CASSRNRDGYTF. The genes are TRBV5-1 and TRBJ1-2; D perhaps matches TRBD1 (6 bases). This CDR3 spans 12 amino acids. CDR1 and CDR2 from the germline V gene are SGHRS and YFSETQ. Between the trimmed V and J ends, which lost 4 bases and 6 bases, there was a span of 10 bases.

The chain is built from TRBV28 and TRBJ2-4, with a possible D match to TRBD1 (6 bases). Trimming left V 1 base short and J 0 bases short, with 16 bases between. CDR3 length: 18 residues. The germline gives CDR1 MDHEN, CDR2 SYDVKM. The CDR3 sequence: CASSLFKTGTLAKNIQYF. CDR3 DNA: TGTGCCAGCAGTTTATTCAAAACAGGGACACTAGCCAAAAACATTCAGTACTTC.

This sequence joins TRBV5-8 and TRBJ2-2; 8 bases line up with TRBD2. Germline V gives CDR1 SGHTS, CDR2 YDEGEE. The length of the CDR3 is 15 residues. V was pared by 4 bases and J by 4 bases, with 6 bases of the junction left unmatched. The DNA for the CDR3 is TGTGCCAGCAGCCGAGCGGGAGCTGGCACCGGGGAGCTGTTTTTT. Translation gives CASSRAGAGTGELFF.

This chain connects TRBV5-1 to TRBJ2-6, with D perhaps matching TRBD1 (6 bases). Trimming stripped 6 bases from V and 0 bases from J, with 25 bases between. CDR1 and CDR2 (germline): SGHRS, YFSETQ. The CDR3 has 20 amino acids. CDR3 protein: CASNLAPRDMGLSGANVLTF. In DNA form, the CDR3 reads TGCGCCAGCAACCTTGCCCCCCGGGACATGGGGCTCTCTGGGGCCAACGTCCTGACTTTC. Full variable domain (missing parts from reference TRBV5-1 and TRBJ2-6): KAGVTQTPRYLIKTRGQQVTLSCSPISGHRSVSWYQQTPGQGLQFLFEYFSETQRNKGNFPGRFSGRQFSNSRSEMNVSTLELGDSALYLCASNLAPRDMGLSGANVLTFGAGSRLTVL.

The CDR3 loop reads CAWSAGGRNEQYF. The CDR3 region has the DNA TGTGCCTGGAGCGCAGGGGGCCGGAACGAGCAGTACTTC. This chain uses TRBV30 with TRBJ2-7; the match to TRBD1 covers 8 bases. The J segment lost 5 bases and the V segment lost 3 bases, leaving 6 bases of the junction unmatched. The germline CDR1 and CDR2 sequences are GTSNPN and SVGIG (reference sequence). The CDR3 consists of 13 residues.

This chain uses TRBV10-1 with TRBJ2-3; 11 bases are shared with TRBD2. Per germline, CDR1 WNHNN and CDR2 SYGVQD (reference sequence). The CDR3 is 18 amino acids. J lost 5 bases, V lost 0 bases, and 10 bases had no gene match. CDR3 sequence: CASSESGETSGREDTQYF. The CDR3 DNA is TGCGCCAGCAGTGAGTCGGGAGAAACTAGCGGGAGAGAAGATACGCAGTATTTT.

CDR3 sequence (DNA): TGTGCCACCAGTGATCCCAGCACGGACAGGGGGCAAAGATTCTTC. It is translated as CATSDPSTDRGQRFF. The genes are TRBV24-1 and TRBJ2-1; 11 nucleotides align to TRBD1. The CDR3 extends over 15 amino acids. Germline-derived CDR1 and CDR2 are KGHDR and SFDVKD. J lost 16 bases, V lost 3 bases, and 13 bases had no gene match.

The chain is built from TRBV15 and TRBJ2-7, with 11 nucleotides matching TRBD2. Trimming at V came to 2 bases and at J to 4 bases, leaving 7 bases not matched to a gene. Germline V CDR1 and CDR2: LNHNV, YYDKDF (reference sequence). The CDR3 has 16 amino acids. The CDR3 is CATSRLPTSGIYEQYF. For the CDR3, the DNA is TGTGCCACCAGCAGATTGCCGACTAGCGGGATTTACGAGCAGTACTTC. The whole variable domain, remainder taken from reference TRBV15 and TRBJ2-7, is DAMVIQNPRYQVTQFGKPVTLSCSQTLNHNVMYWYQQKSSQAPKLLFHYYDKDFNNEADTPDNFQSRRPNTSFCFLDIRSPGLGDTAMYLCATSRLPTSGIYEQYFGPGTRLTVT.

The rearrangement joins TRBV30 to TRBJ1-2, with D possibly matching TRBD1 (5 bases). V lost 3 bases to trimming and J lost 4 bases, with 15 bases between them. This CDR3 has 14 amino acids. CDR1 is GTSNPN and CDR2 is SVGIG in the germline V gene (reference sequence). The CDR3 nucleotides are TGTGCCTGGAGACCCTTGGGGCCCGGCTATGGCTACACCTTC. Its protein is CAWRPLGPGYGYTF. The full variable domain, in which reference TRBV30 and TRBJ1-2 provide the parts outside the CDR3, is SQTIHQWPATLVQPVGSPLSLECTVEGTSNPNLYWYRQAAGRGLQLLFYSVGIGQISSEVPQNLSASRPQDRQFILSSKKLLLSDSGFYLCAWRPLGPGYGYTFGSGTRLTVV.

The chain is built from TRBV6-5 and TRBJ2-3, with D possibly matching TRBD2 (5 bases). Germline V gives CDR1 MNHEY, CDR2 SVGAGI. V was clipped by 6 bases and J by 4 bases, with 11 bases between them. The CDR3 loop spans 13 amino acids. CDR3 sequence reads: CASRGVWPDTQYF. CDR3 sequence (DNA): TGTGCCAGCAGGGGAGTTTGGCCAGATACGCAGTATTTT.

V usage is TRBV6-5 and J usage is TRBJ1-1, with 7 nucleotides matching TRBD1. V dropped 0 bases and J dropped 11; count of bases not matched to a gene: 6. CDR1 and CDR2 from the germline V gene are MNHEY and SVGAGI. This CDR3 spans 13 amino acids. The chain's CDR3 is CASSYSATGDAFF. Written as DNA, the CDR3 is TGTGCCAGCAGTTACTCTGCCACAGGGGATGCTTTCTTT.

V gene TRBV24-1 combines with J gene TRBJ2-1; 13 positions agree with TRBD2. Trimming cost V 3 bases and J 1 base; bases outside gene matches: 8. This CDR3 region has 19 residues. Germline CDR1 and CDR2: KGHDR and SFDVKD. Here the CDR3 DNA reads TGTGCCACCAGTGATACCAAGACTAGCGGGAGGTGGTCCTACAATGAGCAGTTCTTC. Amino acids: CATSDTKTSGRWSYNEQFF.

CDR3 DNA sequence: TGTGCCTGGACCAACCCGGGACAGGGGGGCTATAATTCACCCCTCCACTTT. This translates into CAWTNPGQGGYNSPLHF. The rearrangement links TRBV30 to TRBJ1-6, with 11 bases identical to TRBD1. Germline CDR1 and CDR2: GTSNPN and SVGIG (reference sequence). The length of the CDR3 is 17 residues. The ends lost 4 bases at V and 3 bases at J; junction bases unmatched: 8.